This T cell receptor (beta chain) derives from a study of T-cell memory formation after mild COVID-19. The germline CDR1 and CDR2 sequences are SGHRS and YFSETQ. V gave up 2 bases and J gave up 5 bases, with 7 bases separating them. The CDR3 covers 13 residues. This clonotype was recorded many times. The authors produced TCR alpha and TCR beta cDNA libraries with sample barcodes and UMIs by 5'RACE using constant-segment primers. TCRdb reprocessed the 5' RACE reads with MiXCR, giving one entry per CDR3 protein. The repertoire holds hundreds of thousands of distinct CDR3 sequences, with roughly 8.2% as singletons.

Sequenced material: PBMCs or a T cell subset sorted from them (not recorded which). V gene TRBV5-1 combines with J gene TRBJ2-2; D might be TRBD1 or TRBD2, each matching 5 bases. This sequence originates from a man between 18 and 29 years old who had mild COVID-19 (a few samples of this study predate the infection). Cell type and time point are not known. This CDR3 is CASSLGETGELFF. DNA of the CDR3: TGCGCCAGCAGCTTAGGGGAGACCGGGGAGCTGTTTTTT.